A selection of T cell receptor beta chains follows, all from one sample in a study of blood T cell repertoires in COVID-19. Only in-frame clones appear in the TCRdb table, and some are missing; sequencing was by immunoSEQ multiplex PCR. The sample shows about 280,000 clones, around nine tenths of them seen only once. Sequencing input: PBMCs or T cells enriched from blood (not recorded which). The receptor source for this set is a woman between 55 and 75 years old who had recovered from COVID-19. The CDR3 runs from the conserved cysteine through the conserved F or W. The D gene is left open where the match is weak. Rows give clone size only sometimes, using once, few, many, or a class for an expanded clone.

cdr3_length clone_size d_call j_call v_call cdr3_nt cdr3_aa
17 . TRBD2 TRBJ2-1 TRBV6-1 TGTGCCAGCAGTGATGAATCGACTAGCGGGGGGGCCGATGAGCAGTTCTTC CASSDESTSGGADEQFF
12 . . TRBJ1-2 TRBV29-1 TGCAGCGTTGCTACTAATAACTATGGCTACACCTTC CSVATNNYGYTF
13 few TRBD1 TRBJ2-2 TRBV4-1 TGCGCCAGCAGCCTCGACAGGGCCGGGGAGCTGTTTTTT CASSLDRAGELFF
15 . . TRBJ2-3 TRBV11-2 TGTGCCAGCAGCTTTGGCGGCAGTAGCACAGATACGCAGTATTTT CASSFGGSSTDTQYF
15 . . TRBJ1-4 TRBV9 TGTGCCAGCAGCACCCAGGGTAGGGATCGTGAAAAACTGTTTTTT CASSTQGRDREKLFF
14 once TRBD2 TRBJ2-5 TRBV14 TGTGCCAGCAGTTCAGCGGGGGGCCGGGAGACCCAGTACTTC CASSSAGGRETQYF
16 once TRBD1 TRBJ2-1 TRBV5-1 TGCGCCAGCAGCTTGGGATCTGGGACAGACTACAATGAGCAGTTCTTC CASSLGSGTDYNEQFF
14 . . TRBJ2-7 TRBV7-7 TGTGCTAGCAGCTTAGGAGAACCTCCCTACGAGCAGTACTTC CASSLGEPPYEQYF
17 . TRBD1 TRBJ1-6 TRBV2 TGTGCCAGCAGTGAGGGGACAGGGCTCAACTATAATTCACCCCTCCACTTT CASSEGTGLNYNSPLHF
12 . . TRBJ1-2 TRBV6-5 TGTGCCAGCAGCTATCGGGGCTATGGCTACACCTTC CASSYRGYGYTF
15 . TRBD1 TRBJ1-5 TRBV7-9 TGTGCCAGCAGCGCACAGGGGGGAAGCAATCAGCCCCAGCATTTT CASSAQGGSNQPQHF
15 . . TRBJ2-2 TRBV5-1 TGCGCCAGCAGCTCCCAGGGGATCACCACCGGGGAGCTGTTTTTT CASSSQGITTGELFF
16 . TRBD1 TRBJ1-3 TRBV5-6 TGTGCCAGCAGCTTGGCCCTGGGTACAGGGGTAAACACCATATATTTT CASSLALGTGVNTIYF
18 . . TRBJ2-2 TRBV28 TGTGCCAGCAGCACACCCCCCGACATCCTCCAGGGAACCGGGGAGCTGTTTTTT CASSTPPDILQGTGELFF
13 once TRBD1 TRBJ2-7 TRBV11-2 TGTGCCAGCAGCTTAGGGGACAGCATGGAGCAGTACTTC CASSLGDSMEQYF
16 . TRBD1 TRBJ2-3 TRBV7-2 TGTGCCAGCAGCACCGAGGCAGGGGGTAGTCTGGATACGCAGTATTTT CASSTEAGGSLDTQYF
15 . . TRBJ1-3 TRBV19 TGTGCCACCCCAGCGAATAGACTGTCTGGAAACACCATATATTTT CATPANRLSGNTIYF
14 . TRBD2 TRBJ2-7 TRBV6-5 TGTGCCAGCAGTTTTACCGGGACTAACTACGAGCAGTACTTC CASSFTGTNYEQYF
14 . . TRBJ2-2 TRBV5-1 TGCGCCAGCAGCTTGGAAGGGGTCTATGGGGAGCTGTTTTTT CASSLEGVYGELFF
15 once . TRBJ2-7 TRBV4-1 TGCGCCAGCAGCCAAGACGGCCAGGGGGGCTACGAGCAGTACTTC CASSQDGQGGYEQYF
14 . . TRBJ1-2 TRBV6-5 TGTGCCAGCAGTTACTCTAGGGAAGGGGGTGGCTACACCTTC CASSYSREGGGYTF
13 . . TRBJ1-6 TRBV7-3 TGTGCCAGCAGCCCCAGGGCTAATTCACCCCTCCACTTT CASSPRANSPLHF
14 . . TRBJ1-5 TRBV24-1 TGTGCCACCAGTGCCAGTGAATTTAATCAGCCCCAGCATTTT CATSASEFNQPQHF
14 . . TRBJ1-4 TRBV5-1 TGCGCCAGCAGTCTTGACAGGAGCAATGAAAAACTGTTTTTT CASSLDRSNEKLFF
13 . . TRBJ1-2 TRBV6-4 TGTGCCAGCAGTGACGACCGGGGATGGGGCTACACCTTC CASSDDRGWGYTF
15 . . TRBJ1-2 TRBV10-3 TGTGCCATCAGTGAGGTCGAGGGGTCAGGGGATGGCTACACCTTC CAISEVEGSGDGYTF
14 . TRBD2 TRBJ2-7 TRBV29-1 TGCAGCGTTGAAGAAGGTGGCGGGAGAGGGAAGCAGTACTTC CSVEEGGGRGKQYF
16 . . TRBJ2-5 TRBV3-1/TRBV3-2 TGTGCCAGCAGCCAAGATCCTTACAGCGGCCAAGAGACCCAGTACTTC CASSQDPYSGQETQYF
15 . TRBD1 TRBJ2-7 TRBV10-3 TGTGCCATCAGTGATTTGACAGGGAGTGTCTACGAGCAGTACTTC CAISDLTGSVYEQYF
19 . TRBD2 TRBJ2-3 TRBV27 TGTGCCAGCAGGCCGGCTGGACTAGCGGGGGGAACCTATGGGGATACGCAGTATTTT CASRPAGLAGGTYGDTQYF
14 . TRBD1 TRBJ2-2 TRBV7-8 TGTGCCAGCAGCCCCAGACAGGGGAGCGGGGAGCTGTTTTTT CASSPRQGSGELFF
14 . TRBD2 TRBJ2-3 TRBV9 TGTGCCAGCAGCGCGGGGGGGTGGACAGATACGCAGTATTTT CASSAGGWTDTQYF
15 . . TRBJ1-4 TRBV27 TGTGCCAGCAGTTTATCGGGGGGTTGGGGTGAAAAACTGTTTTTT CASSLSGGWGEKLFF
17 once TRBD2 TRBJ2-3 TRBV18 TGTGCCAGTCAGGAGGGGACTAGCGGGATTCTCACAGATACGCAGTATTTT CASQEGTSGILTDTQYF
13 . TRBD1 TRBJ2-5 TRBV7-3 TGTGCCAGCAGCAGGGGACAGTCGGAGACCCAGTACTTC CASSRGQSETQYF
14 . TRBD2 TRBJ2-7 TRBV30 TGTGCCTGGAAGCCGGGAGGCAGCTCCTACGAGCAGTACTTC CAWKPGGSSYEQYF
17 . TRBD1 TRBJ2-7 TRBV3-1/TRBV3-2 TGTGCCAGCAGTCCCGGGACAGGGGGTATTTATGCCTACGAGCAGTACTTC CASSPGTGGIYAYEQYF
15 . TRBD1 TRBJ1-2 TRBV4-1 TGCGCCAGCAGCCAAGAGTGGACAGGAGGGTATGGCTACACCTTC CASSQEWTGGYGYTF
15 . . TRBJ1-3 TRBV5-4 TGTGCCAGCAGTATCAGGGGCAACTCTGGAAACACCATATATTTT CASSIRGNSGNTIYF
15 once . TRBJ2-7 TRBV4-1 TGCGCCAGCAGCCAAGGGGCCGGGACTGGCTACGAGCAGTACTTC CASSQGAGTGYEQYF
14 . TRBD2 TRBJ2-3 TRBV30 TGTGCCTGGGGGGAGGGTCCTAGCACAGATACGCAGTATTTT CAWGEGPSTDTQYF
12 . . TRBJ1-5 TRBV27 TGTGCCAGCAGTTTTTCAGGCGAGCCCCAGCATTTT CASSFSGEPQHF
13 . . TRBJ1-1 TRBV19 TGTGCCAGTAGTATAGTGGGCACGGCCGAAGCTTTCTTT CASSIVGTAEAFF
13 . TRBD2 TRBJ2-7 TRBV19 TGTGCCAGTAGTATTCAGCGGGACGGCGAGCAGTACTTC CASSIQRDGEQYF
15 . TRBD2 TRBJ2-7 TRBV9 TGTGCCAGCAGCGTCTCTAGCGGGAGTGGGTACGAGCAGTACTTC CASSVSSGSGYEQYF
15 . . TRBJ2-1 TRBV5-1 TGCGCCAGCAGCTGGATGGACACCTCCGGTGGTGAGCAGTTCTTC CASSWMDTSGGEQFF
17 . TRBD1 TRBJ1-4 TRBV19 TGTGCCAGTAGTATAGAAGGGGACAGGACACCAGGAGAAAAACTGTTTTTT CASSIEGDRTPGEKLFF
14 . TRBD1 TRBJ2-5 TRBV6-5 TGTGCCAGCAGGCCAGGACAGGGCAAGGAGACCCAGTACTTC CASRPGQGKETQYF
15 . TRBD1 TRBJ1-1 TRBV5-1 TGCGCCAGCAGCTTGGCCATCGGACAGGGGACTGAAGCTTTCTTT CASSLAIGQGTEAFF
17 . . TRBJ1-5 TRBV3-1/TRBV3-2 TGTGCCAGCAGCCAAGAGTCTCTCCGGGGACTCAATCAGCCCCAGCATTTT CASSQESLRGLNQPQHF
13 . . TRBJ1-5 TRBV6-5 TGTGCCACCCAGGGTAGGGGCAATCAGCCCCAGCATTTT CATQGRGNQPQHF
13 . . TRBJ2-1 TRBV28 TGTGCCAGTGGGGTCGAGGGGGAGGGTGAGCAGTTCTTC CASGVEGEGEQFF
13 . . TRBJ2-3 TRBV28 TGTGCCAGCAGTATAGGGGACACAGATACGCAGTATTTT CASSIGDTDTQYF
16 . . TRBJ2-1 TRBV18 TGTGCCAGCTCCCATGGTGGACAGCTAGCCTACAATGAGCAGTTCTTC CASSHGGQLAYNEQFF
14 . TRBD1 TRBJ1-5 TRBV6-5 TGTGCCAGCAGGGACAGGGGAAGCAATCAGCCCCAGCATTTT CASRDRGSNQPQHF